This entry lists 30 T cell receptor beta chains sequenced from one sample in a study of blood T cells in healthy people across ages. Next came a second PCR, run for about 6 to 12 cycles, which used a sample-barcoded 5' primer along with a J-beta primer mix. TCRdb itself ran the 5' RACE reads through MiXCR, one entry per CDR3 protein. In the table there are about 640,000 distinct CDR3 sequences, approximately 50% of which are singletons. Sequenced material: blood. Every receptor here comes from a man in his 60s in good health.

This clonotype was recorded at least ten times. The chain employs TRBV7-2 and TRBJ2-1, with 11 bases fitting TRBD2. Trimming removed 2 bases from V and 4 bases from J; junction bases left unmatched: 4. CDR3 size: 16 residues. Germline V gene data show CDR1 as SGHTA and CDR2 as FQGNSA. The CDR3 sequence is CASSLSSSGGYNEQFF. The CDR3 DNA reads as TGTGCCAGCAGCTTATCGTCTAGCGGGGGGTACAATGAGCAGTTCTTC.

The chain couples TRBV20-1 to TRBJ1-4; D perhaps matches TRBD1 (6 bases). Germline lookup yields CDR1 DFQATT and CDR2 SNEGSKA (reference sequence). The ends were cut back, 7 bases at V and 7 bases at J, with 19 bases in the middle. The CDR3 is made up of 14 amino acids. Here the CDR3 DNA reads TGCAGTGGGGCAGGGGACGGGGTGGTTGAAAAACTGTTTTTT. This encodes CSGAGDGVVEKLFF.

This clonotype was detected only a few times. This chain connects TRBV4-1 to TRBJ1-6, with TRBD1 matching over 12 bases. V was clipped by 3 bases and J by 10 bases; unmatched bases: 7. CDR1 and CDR2 from the germline V gene are MGHRA and YSYEKL. This CDR3 has 16 amino acids. Here the CDR3 reads CASSQEGQGAKSPLHF. The CDR3 DNA is TGCGCCAGCAGCCAGGAGGGACAGGGGGCAAAATCACCCCTCCACTTT.

This clonotype has just a few counts. The rearrangement uses TRBV7-9 and TRBJ2-1; 7 bases match TRBD1. Germline V gives CDR1 SEHNR, CDR2 FQNEAQ (reference sequence). The CDR3 loop spans 15 amino acids. After removal of 7 bases from V and 1 base from J, the junction contained 7 bases not matched to a gene. The CDR3 bases are TGTGCCAGCACCGAAACAGGGGCTTCCTACAATGAGCAGTTCTTC. Translation gives CASTETGASYNEQFF.

The chain recombines TRBV29-1 with TRBJ2-7; the D call may be TRBD1 or TRBD2 (5 bases each). The CDR3 runs 12 residues. Germline V CDR1 and CDR2: SQVTM, ANQGSEA. V was pared by 1 base and J by 4 bases, with 8 bases between. CDR3 in DNA: TGCAGCGTTGAAGTGGGGGAATACGAGCAGTACTTC. It specifies CSVEVGEYEQYF.

This chain connects TRBV15 to TRBJ1-4, with TRBD1 matching 8 bases. Germline-derived CDR1 and CDR2 are LNHNV and YYDKDF (reference sequence). This CDR3 has 16 amino acids. Trimming took 2 bases from V and 8 from J; bases not matched to a gene: 10. In DNA, the CDR3 is TGTGCCACCAGCAGATCGGTGACAGGGGATGGCGAAAAACTGTTTTTT. It translates to CATSRSVTGDGEKLFF.

This clonotype was detected only a few times. The rearrangement links TRBV30 to TRBJ2-3; no reliable D call. V was cut by 3 bases and J by 1 base, with 8 bases left in between. Germline V CDR1 and CDR2: GTSNPN, SVGIG (reference sequence). The CDR3 loop spans 13 amino acids. Written as DNA, the CDR3 is TGTGCCTGGAGGGGGAAGCGCACAGATACGCAGTATTTT. Translation gives CAWRGKRTDTQYF.

The rearrangement joins TRBV29-1 to TRBJ1-2, with 9 positions matching TRBD1. With 3 bases clipped from V and 7 bases from J, the junction kept 12 bases outside the gene matches. Germline V gene data show CDR1 as SQVTM and CDR2 as ANQGSEA. The CDR3 spans 15 residues. The CDR3 DNA follows: TGCAGCGTTGATGAACCGGGACAGGGTAAAGGTGGCTACACCTTC. Protein: CSVDEPGQGKGGYTF.

The chain is built from TRBV7-8 and TRBJ2-1; 12 nucleotides match TRBD1. The V gene end was trimmed by 1 base and the J gene end by 0 bases; junction bases not matched to a gene: 19. The CDR3 loop spans 23 amino acids. The germline V gene has CDR1 SGHVS and CDR2 FQNEAQ. In DNA form, the CDR3 reads TGTGCCAGCAGCTTAGTGTTCGGCAGGGACAGGGGGCTAAAATCGAGCTCCTACAATGAGCAGTTCTTC. This encodes CASSLVFGRDRGLKSSSYNEQFF.

This clonotype was recorded at least ten times. The V and J genes are TRBV12-3 or TRBV12-4 and TRBJ1-2; D is ambiguous. Trimming pared 6 bases from V and 2 bases from J, leaving 4 bases between. The CDR3 sequence is 11 residues long. CDR3 protein: CASSQNYGYTF. CDR3 bases: TGTGCCAGCAGCCAGAACTATGGCTACACCTTC.

The J gene is TRBJ2-5, the V gene TRBV6-1; possible D gene TRBD2, 7 bases. Trimming shortened V by 7 bases and J by 5 bases, and 17 bases separated the two germline ends. In germline, CDR1 is MNHNS, CDR2 SASEGT. The CDR3 contains 14 residues. CDR3 in DNA: TGTGCCAGCAAAGGGGGGGCCACCTTTGAGACCCAGTACTTC. Its translation: CASKGGATFETQYF.

CDR3 sequence reads: CASSLSGQGGSHEQYF. CDR3 DNA sequence: TGTGCCAGCAGTTTATCCGGACAGGGAGGTTCCCACGAGCAGTACTTC. The chain carries TRBV27 and TRBJ2-5; 8 nucleotides align to TRBD1. Gene TRBJ2-7 matches the end of the DNA better, so the J call may be wrong. The germline gives CDR1 MNHEY, CDR2 SMNVEV (reference sequence). The CDR3 loop spans 16 amino acids.

The rearrangement links TRBV5-6 to TRBJ1-4, with TRBD1 as a possible D gene (5 bases). Germline V CDR1 and CDR2: SGHDT, YYEEEE. The V gene lost 0 bases and the J gene lost 6 bases, with 12 bases spanning the gap. This CDR3 is 15 amino acids long. CDR3 loop: CASSLGQTGYEKLFF. The CDR3 DNA reads as TGTGCCAGCAGCTTGGGACAGACTGGGTATGAAAAACTGTTTTTT. Full variable domain (rest looked up from reference TRBV5-6 and TRBJ1-4): DAGVTQSPTHLIKTRGQQVTLRCSPKSGHDTVSWYQQALGQGPQFIFQYYEEEERQRGNFPDRFSGHQFPNYSSELNVNALLLGDSALYLCASSLGQTGYEKLFFGSGTQLSVL.

This clonotype showed up just a few times. The chain carries TRBV29-1 and TRBJ1-2; 10 positions agree with TRBD1. V was pared by 6 bases and J by 2 bases, with 3 bases of the junction left unmatched. The CDR3 consists of 13 residues. Germline lookup yields CDR1 SQVTM and CDR2 ANQGSEA. The CDR3 reads CSVQTGGNYGYTF. The CDR3 DNA reads TGCAGCGTACAGACAGGGGGCAACTATGGCTACACCTTC.

The sample holds many counts of this clonotype. The J gene is TRBJ1-1, the V gene TRBV12-3 or TRBV12-4; D gene uncertain. Trimming pared 8 bases from V and 4 bases from J, leaving 14 bases between. The CDR3 length is 13 residues. The CDR3 protein is CASLRLLGTEAFF. The DNA of the CDR3 is TGTGCCAGCCTAAGGCTCCTTGGCACTGAAGCTTTCTTT.

The chain uses TRBV3-1 and TRBJ1-2, with D possibly matching TRBD1 (5 bases). CDR1 LGHDT and CDR2 YNNKEL come from the germline V gene (reference sequence). CDR3 length: 14 amino acids. V was pared by 0 bases and J by 6 bases, with 11 bases between. The CDR3 sequence is CASSQDRGLHGYTF. The CDR3 DNA sequence: TGTGCCAGCAGCCAAGATCGGGGACTTCATGGCTACACCTTC. Full variable domain (rest looked up from reference TRBV3-1 and TRBJ1-2): DTAVSQTPKYLVTQMGNDKSIKCEQNLGHDTMYWYKQDSKKFLKIMFSYNNKELIINETVPNRFSPKSPDKAHLNLHINSLELGDSAVYFCASSQDRGLHGYTFGSGTRLTVV.

This chain connects TRBV5-1 to TRBJ2-1, with D tentatively TRBD1 or TRBD2 (5 bases each). Germline V gene sequence: CDR1 SGHRS, CDR2 YFSETQ. The CDR3 contains 11 residues. The V end was cut by 6 bases, the J end by 10 bases, with 11 bases between. CDR3 coding DNA: TGCGCCAGCAAGACTTGGGGGGAGCAGTTCTTC. This sequence encodes CASKTWGEQFF.

The chain uses TRBV7-7 and TRBJ2-1; the match to TRBD2 covers 9 bases. CDR1 is SSHAT, CDR2 FNYEAQ, per germline (reference sequence). V was pared by 5 bases and J by 10 bases, with 9 bases of the junction left unmatched. The CDR3 covers 14 residues. CDR3 DNA sequence: TGTGCCAGCAGCCAGGGACTAGCCTCGGACGAGCAGTTCTTC. Encoded protein: CASSQGLASDEQFF.

This clonotype was seen more than once but under ten times. This chain links TRBV29-1 with TRBJ2-5; 7 nucleotides align to TRBD1. Per the germline V gene, CDR1 is SQVTM and CDR2 is ANQGSEA. The CDR3 contains 12 residues. V shed 8 bases and J 7 bases; nucleotides not matched to a gene: 10. CDR3 nucleotide sequence: TGCAGCTCCCTTGGGGACAGTGGGACCCAGTACTTC. Translation: CSSLGDSGTQYF.

The chain uses TRBV12-3 or TRBV12-4 and TRBJ1-2; no definite D call. Trimming left V 5 bases short and J 4 bases short, with 8 bases between. The CDR3 is 12 amino acids. Here the CDR3 DNA reads TGTGCCAGCAGTAAACACAGCTATGGCTACACCTTC. This sequence encodes CASSKHSYGYTF.

The V call is TRBV7-2, the J call TRBJ1-1; D may be TRBD1 (5 bases). The CDR3 covers 14 residues. V was pared by 5 bases and J by 5 bases, with 15 bases between. Looked up from germline, CDR1 is SGHTA and CDR2 is FQGNSA. CDR3 sequence reads: CASSKGMRGTEAFF. CDR3 sequence (DNA): TGTGCCAGCAGCAAGGGGATGCGGGGAACTGAAGCTTTCTTT.

This clonotype was seen once. The chain is built from TRBV3-1 and TRBJ2-7; a possible D gene is TRBD1 (6 bases). CDR3 length: 14 amino acids. Deletions cut 4 bases from V and 7 bases from J, with 17 bases between. The germline V gene encodes CDR1 LGHDT and CDR2 YNNKEL (reference sequence). The CDR3 here is CASSPPDRNEEQYF. The CDR3 coding sequence is TGTGCCAGCAGCCCTCCTGACAGGAACGAAGAGCAGTACTTC.

This chain links TRBV6-6 with TRBJ2-7; 13 positions match TRBD2. V was clipped by 6 bases and J by 1 base; unmatched bases: 3. This CDR3 region has 15 residues. The germline gives CDR1 MNHNY, CDR2 SVGAGI (reference sequence). As DNA, the CDR3 is TGTGCCAGCAGAACGGGACTAGCGGGGTCCTACGAGCAGTACTTC. Its translation: CASRTGLAGSYEQYF.

The chain carries TRBV6-1 and TRBJ2-4; perhaps D is TRBD1 or TRBD2 (6 bases each). Germline V CDR1 and CDR2: MNHNS, SASEGT. The CDR3 length is 15 residues. Trimming removed 6 bases at V and 1 base at J, with 13 bases between. The CDR3 region has the DNA TGTGCCAGCAGATCCACAGGGACTGCCAAAAACATTCAGTACTTC. Translation gives CASRSTGTAKNIQYF.

The chain couples TRBV14 to TRBJ2-3, with a weak D call TRBD2 (6 bases). Per germline, CDR1 SGHDN and CDR2 FVKESK. Deletions cut 5 bases from V and 1 base from J, with 13 bases between. This CDR3 region has 15 residues. The CDR3 DNA is TGTGCCAGCAGCATTCTTCCGGGGGGCACAGATACGCAGTATTTT. Translated: CASSILPGGTDTQYF.

This clonotype appeared a few times. The V gene is TRBV4-1, the J gene TRBJ2-1; 7 nucleotides line up with TRBD1. J was trimmed by 4 bases and V by 3 bases; bases with no gene match: 9. Germline CDR1 MGHRA, CDR2 YSYEKL. The CDR3 is 16 amino acids. Here the CDR3 reads CASSQETGQLYNEQFF. Written as DNA, the CDR3 is TGCGCCAGCAGCCAGGAAACGGGACAGCTATACAATGAGCAGTTCTTC.

CDR3 region: CASSLGQRINNEQFF. CDR3 DNA: TGTGCCAGCAGTTTGGGGCAGAGAATCAACAATGAGCAGTTCTTC. The chain has TRBV28 and TRBJ2-1, with a tentative D call TRBD1 (5 bases). V shed 3 bases and J shed 5 bases, with 14 bases lying between them. The CDR3 covers 15 residues. Germline V CDR1 and CDR2: MDHEN, SYDVKM.

The chain carries TRBV3-1 and TRBJ2-6; 7 positions agree with TRBD1. The CDR3 spans 15 residues. Germline-derived CDR1 and CDR2 are LGHDT and YNNKEL (reference sequence). With V trimmed by 0 bases and J by 11 bases, 7 bases remained unmatched. The CDR3 is CASSQDLGRGYVLTF. The CDR3 region has the DNA TGTGCCAGCAGCCAAGATTTGGGCAGGGGGTACGTCCTGACTTTC. Full variable domain (rest looked up from reference TRBV3-1 and TRBJ2-6): DTAVSQTPKYLVTQMGNDKSIKCEQNLGHDTMYWYKQDSKKFLKIMFSYNNKELIINETVPNRFSPKSPDKAHLNLHINSLELGDSAVYFCASSQDLGRGYVLTFGAGSRLTVL.

This chain joins TRBV9 and TRBJ2-1; no definite D call. Germline V gene sequence: CDR1 SGDLS, CDR2 YYNGEE. The CDR3 is 13 residues long. V dropped 3 bases and J dropped 4 bases, with 8 bases sitting between them. The CDR3 DNA sequence: TGTGCCAGCAGCGCCAGCGTATACAATGAGCAGTTCTTC. This translates into CASSASVYNEQFF.

V and J are TRBV9 and TRBJ2-1; D not certain. Germline V gives CDR1 SGDLS, CDR2 YYNGEE. With 0 bases removed from V and 9 bases from J, the gap between germline ends came to 19 bases. The CDR3 has 16 residues. Written as DNA, the CDR3 is TGTGCCAGCAGCGTAGAGGCAGGCATCCCTAATAGTGAGCAGTTCTTC. Its translation is CASSVEAGIPNSEQFF.